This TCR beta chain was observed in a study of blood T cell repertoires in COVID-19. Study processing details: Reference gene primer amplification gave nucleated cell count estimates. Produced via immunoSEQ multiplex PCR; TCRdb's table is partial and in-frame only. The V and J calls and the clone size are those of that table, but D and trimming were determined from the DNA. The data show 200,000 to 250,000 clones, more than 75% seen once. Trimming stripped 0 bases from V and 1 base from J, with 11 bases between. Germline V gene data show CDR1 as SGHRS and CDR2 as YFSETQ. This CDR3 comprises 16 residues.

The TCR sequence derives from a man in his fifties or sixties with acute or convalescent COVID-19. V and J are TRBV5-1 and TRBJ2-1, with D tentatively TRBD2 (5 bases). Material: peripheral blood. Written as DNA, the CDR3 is TGCGCCAGCAGCTTGGTTCCGGGGTGGTCCTACAATGAGCAGTTCTTC. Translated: CASSLVPGWSYNEQFF.